The 3 T cell receptor beta chains listed next were all sequenced from one sample in a study of cytomegalovirus exposure and HLA in healthy donors. The PCR employed 60 Vbeta primers together with 13 Jbeta primers. Here immunoSEQ multiplex PCR was the method, and the copy in TCRdb shows in-frame clones only, minus some. The repertoire holds 100,000 to 120,000 clones, with about four fifths as singletons. The sequenced sample was PBMCs. Source of these receptors: a man aged 40-49 years in good health and CMV-seronegative.

The chain joins TRBV19 to TRBJ2-5, with TRBD2 matching 7 bases. Looked up from germline, CDR1 is LNHDA and CDR2 is SQIVND (reference sequence). The CDR3 is 14 amino acids. Unmatched junction bases numbered 6, after V lost 3 bases and J lost 5 bases. The CDR3 DNA follows: TGTGCCAGTAGTATTGGCGGACTAGGTGAGACCCAGTACTTC. Translating gives CASSIGGLGETQYF. Complete variable domain (other parts from reference TRBV19 and TRBJ2-5): DGGITQSPKYLFRKEGQNVTLSCEQNLNHDAMYWYRQDPGQGLRLIYYSQIVNDFQKGDIAEGYSVSREKKESFPLTVTSAQKNPTAFYLCASSIGGLGETQYFGPGTRLLVL.

The V and J genes are TRBV28 and TRBJ2-7, with TRBD1 identical over 9 bases. There are 15 residues in the CDR3. The germline V gene has CDR1 MDHEN and CDR2 SYDVKM. The J segment lost 1 base and the V segment lost 2 bases, leaving 3 bases of the junction unmatched. The CDR3 reads CASSLPGQGSYEQYF. CDR3 in DNA: TGTGCCAGCAGTTTACCGGGACAGGGATCCTACGAGCAGTACTTC.

This clone was observed a handful of times. This chain uses TRBV5-4 with TRBJ2-7, with 9 bases that match TRBD2. V trimming: 5 bases; J trimming: 0 bases; junction bases outside the gene matches: 3. Per germline, CDR1 SGHNT and CDR2 YYREEE (reference sequence). The CDR3 is made up of 14 amino acids. CDR3 in DNA: TGTGCCAGCAGAACGACTAGCGGCTCCTACGAGCAGTACTTC. Protein sequence: CASRTTSGSYEQYF.